What follows are 2 T cell receptor beta chains derived from one specimen sequenced in a study of blood T cell repertoires in COVID-19. Clones were read by immunoSEQ multiplex PCR, and TCRdb kept only the in-frame ones, dropping some. The sample holds about 190,000 clones, 70% to 85% seen once. Material: PBMCs or T cells enriched from blood (not recorded which). Receptor source: a woman in her 30s who had recovered from COVID-19.

Worth noting for this clone: The junction and the germline gene differ at one end; a read error may be behind it. The V call is TRBV10-3, the J call TRBJ1-6; 9 nucleotides align to TRBD1. Germline CDR1 reads ENHRY; CDR2 reads SYGVKD. CDR3 length equals 15 residues. The chain's CDR3 is CAIREWDREDAPLHF. CDR3 DNA: TGTGCCATCAGGGAGTGGGACAGGGAGGACGCACCCCTCCACTTT.

This rearrangement joins TRBV10-1 to TRBJ2-3; D is possibly TRBD2 (6 bases). Trimming left V 0 bases short and J 9 bases short, with 16 bases between. Germline loops: CDR1 WNHNN, CDR2 SYGVQD (reference sequence). The CDR3 loop spans 15 amino acids. CDR3 in DNA: TGCGCCAGCAGTGAGTCGCGGGGATGGTTATCGACGCAGTATTTT. Encoded protein: CASSESRGWLSTQYF.